This record looks at one TCR beta chain sequence and its context. In this sample, this clone turned up once. Its antigen is currently not known. No per-base quality is available; no much larger clone lies one base away. Library construction relied on the immunoSEQ multiplex PCR assay. For the multiplex PCR, a mixture combining 60 forward primers for TCR Vbeta segments and 13 reverse primers for TCR Jbeta segments was used. The CDR3 region of rearranged TCR beta genes was amplified from genomic DNA by a multiplex PCR assay. The amplified TCR beta libraries were sequenced on the Illumina HiSeq System as 87-base-pair reads. In the paper's pipeline: A later analysis counted 75 million to 100 million unique TCR beta chains across the 690 or so repertoires, and roughly 11 million of these chains were shared by at least two donors. Raw reads were error-corrected and collapsed into unique sequences by a nearest-neighbor algorithm in which closely related sequences were merged to remove PCR and sequencing errors. Alignment of CDR3 sequences to IMGT reference sequences was used to assign V, D and J gene segments. Each retained sequence needed at least a six-nucleotide match to both a V gene segment and a J gene segment. A rearrangement was called productive if the CDR3 had no stop codons and remained in frame with V and J, and every other rearrangement was called non-productive. CDR3 was defined according to IMGT convention as the region running from the second conserved V-encoded cysteine to the conserved J-encoded phenylalanine. The earlier analysis of about 570 of the donors excluded any sequence lacking an unambiguous match to a single V gene segment. An earlier analysis of fewer than 650 of the donors classified V segments as functional when productive rearrangements were above 56.7% and as segregating when the standard deviation between donors was above 5%. A statistical classification framework was built for diagnosing cytomegalovirus status from the catalog of TCR beta chain sequences. V and J gene assignment, in a later analysis, came from comparing TCR nucleotide sequences with IMGT/GENE-DB human TR gene sequences. Using the TCRdist pipeline, a later analysis assigned CDR3 sequences along with most-parsimonious VDJ recombination scenarios. A later analysis defined each TCR beta chain by its CDR3 amino acid sequence plus V-gene family, and excluded reads lacking a unique V-gene family. As a way to deal with suspected cross-contamination and a sequencing artifact, a later analysis dropped over 550 nucleotide sequences that were highly shared and had low generation probability. In a later analysis, a clonal expansion index for each public chain was calculated from normalized within-repertoire ranks of inferred template counts. A later analysis computed generation probabilities with a VDJ recombination model fitted to out-of-frame rearrangements, and checked the results against IGoR. Hypergeometric tests were used in a later analysis to score TCR-TCR, TCR-HLA and TCR-CMV co-occurrence, with a repertoire-size bias correction applied to the TCR pairs. In a later analysis, false discovery rates were estimated by permuting HLA or CMV assignments 20 times. In a later analysis, co-occurring TCRs were grouped using DBSCAN, and TCRdist sequence similarity was added for clustering within HLA-allele-positive subsets. Co-occurrence clustering excluded repertoires with fewer than 30,000 or more than 120,000 public chains, plus five with anomalous nucleotide sharing. The clones in this table, taken by TCRdb from immuneACCESS, are in-frame only. Not every clone is retained; where verified, under half of the shortfall comes from an unresolved V gene, and the cause of the rest is unknown. That table supplies the V and J calls and clone size; D and trimming were determined from the DNA. The sample data list about 140,000 clones, and more than 55% of these were observed just once. The ten most abundant clones make up 6.5% of the sample.

At the junction V is shortened by 5 bases and J by 4 bases, with 16 bases in between. The CDR3 has 15 amino acids, counting the end cysteine and phenylalanine. Of the read, only the CDR3 DNA is kept; its 45 bases are in frame from base 1. CDR1 and CDR2 are read off the germline V gene as SGHTA and FQGTGA. The cohort comprised fewer than 700 healthy bone marrow donors. All cohort members were sampled while nominally healthy, although unrecorded immune exposures were likely present. The donor tested CMV seronegative, placing the donor among the 300 to 400 seronegative members of the cohort. A peripheral blood sample was provided by each donor, and peripheral blood mononuclear cells were used for TCR beta sequencing. Genomic DNA extraction from the blood cell samples was performed with the Qiagen DNeasy Blood Extraction Kit. This entry belongs to a study of cytomegalovirus exposure and HLA in healthy donors (dated by TCRdb to about 2017). About the investigation overall: According to an earlier analysis of 550 to 700 of the donors, some 170 million T cells yielded 95 million to 140 million unique TCR beta sequences and 250 to 350 Gb of sequence data. To predict cytomegalovirus infection status, the study brought together high-throughput TCR immunosequencing, statistical association of individual TCRs with disease status, and machine learning. An earlier analysis of approximately 500 of the donors applied high-throughput TCR beta sequencing to assess whether each TCR beta V gene segment acted as functional or pseudogenic. The number of donors typed differed by locus, with roughly 620-630 for A, B, C, DRB1 and DQB1, about 500 for DQA1, over 600 for DPA1, and 472 for DPB1. All discovery cohort repertoires had been generated using a single sequencing platform. The study aimed to test whether signatures of past pathogen exposure could be identified by cataloging public T cell receptors. Among several hundred genotyped donors of the cohort, an average of approximately 200,000 unique TCR beta nucleotide sequences was sequenced per donor, of which roughly 17% were non-productive. Genome-wide SNP genotypes for about 55% of the 666 donors were used in a later genetic analysis, which treated that subset as a discovery cohort. A later analysis re-examined previously published TCR beta repertoires from 500 to 700 donors and added high-resolution HLA genotyping to investigate patterns of TCR occurrence. Along with the approximately 650-subject first cohort, a separate validation cohort of over a hundred different subjects was used. Roughly 5 DR-DQ haplotypes were handled as single units for association and clustering, since linkage in the cohort was strong. Using immunosequencing, the study profiled T cell repertoires from around 680 subjects and related those repertoires to cytomegalovirus serostatus. In the later analysis, no new phenotypic data were used to find candidate immune exposures; instead, reliance was placed on TCR beta sequences and their occurrence across donors. Donor age, sex, ethnicity and CMV serostatus were compiled alongside the repertoire data. An early release that covered roughly 600 HLA-typed donors contained approximately 300 gigabases of sequencing data and approximately 85 million unique TCR sequences. HLA typing included class I and class II loci at four-digit resolution. The genetic ancestry cluster associated with self-reported Caucasian donors included 80% to 90% of the 398 genotyped donors. Broad study findings and their caveats: According to a later analysis, parvovirus B19, influenza, CMV and Epstein-Barr virus appeared linked to several top co-occurrence clusters. The only immune exposure information available for the cohort was CMV serostatus. The cohort was sequenced for TCR beta chains only, and without alpha or paired-chain data the features that could be detected were limited. In a later analysis, the rate of TCR association differed among HLA loci, with DRB1 alleles having the most associated TCRs and HLA-C alleles having the fewest. Some IMGT-functional V segments, including TRBV6-2 and TRBV6-3, could not be distinguished by the 87-base-pair reads and were therefore excluded. According to a later analysis, most CMV-associated TCR beta chains appeared to be HLA-restricted, and the HLA associations seemed to be driven largely by CMV exposure. HLA typing was unavailable for some donors at each locus, so association tests used only the typed subset. While some public TCRs were present in many individuals, most TCR sequences turned up only very rarely across donors. The authors suggested that the approach could potentially be generalized to other disease states and immunological phenotypes. Linkage disequilibrium might explain the correlated functional status among segregating V segments, but an unknown experimental factor could not be excluded. In a later analysis, HLA-associated TCR beta chains were found to be more clonally expanded and to have lower generation probabilities than equally common non-associated chains. Seventeen rarely observed V segments, including chromosome 9 orphons, were excluded from the earlier analysis of about 610 of the donors because counts were too low. When HLA alleles, especially DR and DQ, strongly co-occurred, TCR associations were difficult to assign to individual alleles. A further reported finding was that TCR beta sequences accurately predicted the HLA-A and HLA-B alleles for most subjects in the first cohort. A later analysis associated roughly 17,000 TCR beta sequences with specific HLA alleles at a false discovery rate of 0.05. The study gave a list of about 150 TCR beta chains associated with cytomegalovirus. In both the original and validation cohorts, the classifier was reported to diagnose cytomegalovirus status with high specificity and sensitivity. A cluster of highly shared sequence variants was judged likely to be a technical artifact of the sequencing pipeline. V-gene and J-gene trimming of TCR beta chains was associated with a missense DCLRE1C variant in a later genetic analysis, and the association was replicated in an independent cohort. In vitro tests confirmed that a few of the cytomegalovirus-associated TCR beta chains recognize cytomegalovirus antigens. Broadly in line with IMGT annotations, most TCR beta V segments showed up in productive rearrangements about 87% or about 30% of the time in an earlier analysis of several hundred of the donors. Sequencing depth was assumed to be roughly uniform across donors in the presence/absence analyses, though that assumption may not hold. In a later genetic analysis, fewer N-insertions in productive TCRs were reported among donors in an Asian-associated ancestry cluster than the approximately 710-donor mean.

This receptor was obtained from a woman between 55 and 75 years old in good health and CMV-seronegative. The sequence joins TRBV7-3 to TRBJ2-3, and perhaps TRBD1 as D gene, on 5 matching bases. The material sequenced was PBMCs. The CDR3 reads as follows: CASSPPGRVADTQYF. DNA sequence: TGTGCCAGCAGCCCCCCGGGCAGGGTGGCAGATACGCAGTATTTT.